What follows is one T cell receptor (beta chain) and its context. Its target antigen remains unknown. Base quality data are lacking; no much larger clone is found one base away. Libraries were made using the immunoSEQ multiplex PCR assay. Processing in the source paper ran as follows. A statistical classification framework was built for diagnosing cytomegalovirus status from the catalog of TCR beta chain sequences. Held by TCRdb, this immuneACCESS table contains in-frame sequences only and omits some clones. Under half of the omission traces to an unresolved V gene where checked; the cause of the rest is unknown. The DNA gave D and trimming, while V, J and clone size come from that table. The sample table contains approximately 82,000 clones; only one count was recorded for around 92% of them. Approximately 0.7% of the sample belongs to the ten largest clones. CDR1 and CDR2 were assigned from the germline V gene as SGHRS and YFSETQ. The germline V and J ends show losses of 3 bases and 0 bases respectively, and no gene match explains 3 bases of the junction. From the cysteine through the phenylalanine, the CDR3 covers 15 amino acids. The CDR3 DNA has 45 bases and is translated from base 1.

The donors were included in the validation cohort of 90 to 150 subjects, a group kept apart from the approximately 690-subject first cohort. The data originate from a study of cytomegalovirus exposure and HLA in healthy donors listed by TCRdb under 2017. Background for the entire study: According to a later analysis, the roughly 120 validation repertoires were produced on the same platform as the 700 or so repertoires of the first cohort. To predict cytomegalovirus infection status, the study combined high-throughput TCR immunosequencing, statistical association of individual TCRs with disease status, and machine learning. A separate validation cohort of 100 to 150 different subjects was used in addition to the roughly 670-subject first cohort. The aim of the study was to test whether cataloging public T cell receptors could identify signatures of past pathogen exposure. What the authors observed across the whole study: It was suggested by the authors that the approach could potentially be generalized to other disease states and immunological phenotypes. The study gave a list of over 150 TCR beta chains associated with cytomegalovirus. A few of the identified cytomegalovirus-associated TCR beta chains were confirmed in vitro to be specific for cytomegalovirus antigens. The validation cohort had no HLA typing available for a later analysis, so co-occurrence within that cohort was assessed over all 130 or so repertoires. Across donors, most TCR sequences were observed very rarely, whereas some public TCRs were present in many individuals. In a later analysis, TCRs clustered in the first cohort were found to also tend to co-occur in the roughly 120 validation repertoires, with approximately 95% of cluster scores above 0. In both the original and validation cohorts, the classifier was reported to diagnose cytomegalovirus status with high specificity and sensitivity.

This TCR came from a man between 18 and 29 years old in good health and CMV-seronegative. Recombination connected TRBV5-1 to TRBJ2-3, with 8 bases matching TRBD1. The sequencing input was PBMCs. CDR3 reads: CASSSGTGSTDTQYF. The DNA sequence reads TGCGCCAGCAGCTCCGGGACAGGAAGCACAGATACGCAGTATTTT.